Listed here are 32 T cell receptor beta chains from one sample, sequenced in a study of cytomegalovirus exposure and HLA in healthy donors. Clones were read by immunoSEQ multiplex PCR, and TCRdb kept only the in-frame ones, dropping some. The sample contains tens of thousands of clones, approximately 90% of which appear only once. The specimen was PBMCs. Every receptor here comes from a man aged 25 to 45 in good health and CMV-seronegative.

The chain couples TRBV21-1 to TRBJ2-5; whether TRBD2, the table's D call, matches the DNA was not checked. TRBV21-1 corresponds to a pseudogene. This CDR3 has 16 amino acids. The CDR3 sequence: CASSKGEGGDQETQYF. DNA of the CDR3: TGTGCCAGCAGCAAAGGCGAGGGGGGGGACCAAGAGACCCAGTACTTC.

The chain links TRBV4-2 to TRBJ2-2; 8 bases agree with TRBD1. V lost 8 bases, J lost 5 bases, and 16 bases stayed unmatched. CDR1 is LGHNA and CDR2 is YNFKEQ in the germline V gene. There are 17 residues in the CDR3. CDR3 DNA: TGTGCCAGCCTTCCGAAACTCCGGGACAGGATAACCGGGGAGCTGTTTTTT. This gives the protein CASLPKLRDRITGELFF.

This clone showed up just once. V and J are TRBV5-8 and TRBJ2-7, with 12 bases identical to TRBD2. CDR1 is SGHTS, CDR2 YDEGEE, per germline. V was clipped by 6 bases and J by 2 bases; unmatched bases: 6. The CDR3 has 15 residues. The CDR3 loop is CASILAGGSTYEQYF. The CDR3 DNA reads as TGTGCCAGCATCCTAGCGGGGGGGAGTACCTACGAGCAGTACTTC.

The CDR3: CASKGAGIHEQYF. DNA of the CDR3: TGTGCCAGCAAAGGAGCGGGAATCCACGAGCAGTACTTC. The chain employs TRBV2 and TRBJ2-7; 7 bases match TRBD2. With V trimmed by 7 bases and J by 5 bases, 8 bases remained unmatched. This CDR3 region has 13 residues. CDR1 and CDR2 (germline): SNHLY, FYNNEI.

V gene TRBV10-2 combines with J gene TRBJ1-6, with 7 bases that match TRBD1. Germline trimming cut 7 bases from V and 5 bases from J; bases unmatched to any gene: 8. Germline loops: CDR1 WSHSY, CDR2 SAAADI. The CDR3 covers 15 residues. The CDR3 is CASIRDRVDNSPLHF. In nucleotides, the CDR3 is TGCGCCAGCATTCGAGACAGGGTGGATAATTCACCCCTCCACTTT.

The chain uses TRBV5-6 and TRBJ1-5, with D possibly being TRBD1 (6 bases). V was cut by 4 bases and J by 1 base, with 12 bases left in between. Germline V gene data show CDR1 as SGHDT and CDR2 as YYEEEE. CDR3 size: 15 residues. CDR3 coding DNA: TGTGCCAGCAGCCGGGGACAATTAAGCAATCAGCCCCAGCATTTT. Protein: CASSRGQLSNQPQHF.

V and J are TRBV19 and TRBJ1-4; maybe TRBD1 (6 bases). The V and J ends lost 6 bases and 4 bases respectively, with 18 bases between them. Per germline, CDR1 LNHDA and CDR2 SQIVND (reference sequence). This CDR3 spans 16 amino acids. The DNA for the CDR3 is TGTGCCAGTAGCCTTAAGGACAGACACCTTAATGAAAAACTGTTTTTT. This translates into CASSLKDRHLNEKLFF.

The gene calls are TRBV6-6 and TRBJ2-7, with D possibly matching TRBD2 (5 bases). Trimming cost V 7 bases and J 1 base, with 11 bases left between them. Germline V CDR1 and CDR2: MNHNY, SVGAGI (reference sequence). This CDR3 comprises 13 residues. CDR3 DNA: TGTGCCAGCATCCCCAGCGGTTCCTACGAGCAGTACTTC. Amino acids: CASIPSGSYEQYF.

The V gene is TRBV11-2, the J gene TRBJ1-3, with a possible D match to TRBD1 (6 bases). Trimming stripped 3 bases from V and 4 bases from J, with 10 bases between. The CDR3 is 14 residues long. CDR1 is SGHAT, CDR2 FQNNGV, per germline. The CDR3 here is CASSFTGLGNTIYF. CDR3 bases: TGTGCCAGCAGCTTTACAGGGTTGGGAAACACCATATATTTT. The variable domain in full, completed from reference TRBV11-2 and TRBJ1-3, reads EAGVAQSPRYKIIEKRQSVAFWCNPISGHATLYWYQQILGQGPKLLIQFQNNGVVDDSQLPKDRFSAERLKGVDSTLKIQPAKLEDSAVYLCASSFTGLGNTIYFGEGSWLTVV.

The chain combines TRBV6-5 with TRBJ1-5; D is unclear. This CDR3 spans 15 amino acids. From germline, CDR1 is MNHEY and CDR2 SVGAGI. With 0 bases removed from V and 5 bases from J, the gap between germline ends came to 11 bases. As DNA, the CDR3 is TGTGCCAGCAGTTACTCGGTGGCTGTCCATCAGCCCCAGCATTTT. Translation gives CASSYSVAVHQPQHF.

V and J are TRBV7-2 and TRBJ1-3; no firm D call. Germline values: CDR1 SGHTA, CDR2 FQGNSA. The CDR3 loop spans 14 amino acids. Between the trimmed V and J ends, which lost 6 bases and 0 bases, there was a span of 9 bases. DNA for the CDR3: TGTGCCAGCAGACTCGCCGGCTCTGGAAACACCATATATTTT. Residues: CASRLAGSGNTIYF. Supplemented by reference TRBV7-2 and TRBJ1-3, the full variable domain reads GAGVSQSPSNKVTEKGKDVELRCDPISGHTALYWYRQSLGQGLEFLIYFQGNSAPDKSGLPSDRFSAERTGGSVSTLTIQRTQQEDSAVYLCASRLAGSGNTIYFGEGSWLTVV.

The rearrangement uses TRBV7-3 and TRBJ2-5; D is possibly TRBD1 (6 bases). The CDR3 covers 14 residues. V dropped 5 bases and J dropped 7 bases, with 17 bases sitting between them. Per germline, CDR1 SGHTA and CDR2 FQGTGA. The CDR3 spells CASSPDAGVRTQYF. CDR3 nucleotides: TGTGCCAGCAGCCCCGACGCAGGGGTAAGGACCCAGTACTTC.

The chain combines TRBV2 with TRBJ2-1; D ambiguous. The CDR3 loop spans 13 amino acids. Germline assignment: CDR1 SNHLY and CDR2 FYNNEI. The germline V and J ends were trimmed by 1 base and 4 bases, with 5 bases remaining between them. The CDR3 spells CASSEGLYNEQFF. The CDR3 DNA reads TGTGCCAGCAGTGAAGGACTTTACAATGAGCAGTTCTTC.

This CDR3 is CASSSPVGYTF. The CDR3 DNA is TGTGCCAGTAGCTCCCCCGTGGGCTACACCTTC. This chain uses TRBV19 with TRBJ1-2; D gene ambiguous. Trimming took off 6 bases at V and 8 bases at J, with 10 bases between the two ends. The CDR3 covers 11 residues. The germline V gene has CDR1 LNHDA and CDR2 SQIVND (reference sequence).

The chain is built from TRBV5-4 and TRBJ2-3; the match to TRBD2 covers 11 bases. V trimming: 9 bases; J trimming: 3 bases; junction bases outside the gene matches: 6. Per the germline V gene, CDR1 is SGHNT and CDR2 is YYREEE (reference sequence). The CDR3 covers 14 residues. Written as DNA, the CDR3 is TGTGCCACCCCCACTAGCGGGAGAACAGATACGCAGTATTTT. Translation: CATPTSGRTDTQYF. Drawing the rest from reference TRBV5-4 and TRBJ2-3, the complete variable domain is ETGVTQSPTHLIKTRGQQVTLRCSSQSGHNTVSWYQQALGQGPQFIFQYYREEENGRGNFPPRFSGLQFPNYSSELNVNALELDDSALYLCATPTSGRTDTQYFGPGTRLTVL.

As concerns this clone: Other DNA sequences in the sample encode the same CDR3. The gene calls are TRBV29-1 and TRBJ2-7; D unclear. Germline values: CDR1 SQVTM, CDR2 ANQGSEA. Trimming removed 4 bases from V and 4 bases from J, with 8 bases in between. The CDR3 spans 11 residues. This CDR3 is CSVAGLYEQYF. The CDR3 region has the DNA TGCAGCGTTGCTGGCCTTTACGAGCAGTACTTC.

The gene calls are TRBV6-1 and TRBJ2-1; TRBD2 matches at 9 bases. The CDR3 loop spans 15 amino acids. CDR1 is MNHNS and CDR2 is SASEGT in the germline V gene. V lost 1 base, J lost 7 bases, and 5 bases stayed unmatched. CDR3 residues: CASSEEDSGGNEQFF. CDR3 nucleotide sequence: TGTGCCAGCAGTGAAGAGGATAGCGGGGGAAATGAGCAGTTCTTC.

The rearrangement joins TRBV29-1 to TRBJ2-7; 7 positions match TRBD1. J was trimmed by 0 bases and V by 5 bases; bases with no gene match: 7. CDR1 SQVTM and CDR2 ANQGSEA come from the germline V gene. The CDR3 is 14 amino acids. Here the CDR3 reads CSVWGDRASYEQYF. The CDR3 region has the DNA TGCAGCGTTTGGGGTGACAGGGCCTCCTACGAGCAGTACTTC.

The chain couples TRBV15 to TRBJ1-5, with D tentatively TRBD1 (6 bases). Trimming cost V 4 bases and J 4 bases, with 17 bases left between them. Germline assignment: CDR1 LNHNV and CDR2 YYDKDF (reference sequence). The CDR3 loop spans 16 amino acids. CDR3 region: CATSIGHPQGNQPQHF. DNA of the CDR3: TGTGCCACCAGCATAGGGCATCCACAGGGAAATCAGCCCCAGCATTTT.

V gene TRBV6-4 combines with J gene TRBJ2-3, with TRBD2 matching over 11 bases. The germline CDR1 and CDR2 sequences are MRHNA and SNTAGT. J was trimmed by 4 bases and V by 1 base; bases with no gene match: 7. The CDR3 is 17 amino acids. CDR3 bases: TGTGCCAGCAGTGACTGTAAGGGACTAGCGGTATCAGATACGCAGTATTTT. Protein: CASSDCKGLAVSDTQYF.

V is TRBV5-1 and J is TRBJ2-1; TRBD2 aligns across 14 bases. This CDR3 has 17 amino acids. Germline CDR1 is SGHRS and CDR2 is YFSETQ. V gave up 4 bases and J gave up 8 bases; unmatched junction bases: 11. CDR3 sequence: CASSPGRLAGGRDEQFF. The CDR3 DNA is TGCGCCAGCAGCCCTGGAAGACTAGCGGGGGGGCGGGATGAGCAGTTCTTC.

V gene TRBV29-1 combines with J gene TRBJ2-3; D remains unclear. The V end lost 4 bases, the J end lost 5 bases, and 7 bases lay between the germline ends. Germline V CDR1 and CDR2: SQVTM, ANQGSEA. The length of the CDR3 is 11 residues. CDR3 sequence reads: CSVVYVDTQYF. The CDR3 nucleotides read TGCAGCGTTGTATATGTAGATACGCAGTATTTT.

This clone was detected once. The chain links TRBV28 to TRBJ2-7; 14 bases map to TRBD2. V trimming: 4 bases; J trimming: 3 bases; junction bases outside the gene matches: 14. The CDR3 is 19 residues long. From germline, CDR1 is MDHEN and CDR2 SYDVKM. CDR3 loop: CASSSGLAGGRFGFYEQYF. CDR3 nucleotide sequence: TGTGCCAGCAGTTCCGGACTAGCGGGGGGTCGGTTTGGTTTCTACGAGCAGTACTTC.

The chain has TRBV27 and TRBJ1-5, with 7 bases identical to TRBD1. Losses at the gene ends were 6 bases for V and 5 bases for J; bases not matched to a gene: 4. Germline V gene lookup returns CDR1 MNHEY and CDR2 SMNVEV (reference sequence). The CDR3 has 13 residues. CDR3 in DNA: TGTGCCAGCAGCACAGGGGCTTATCAGCCCCAGCATTTT. It yields the protein CASSTGAYQPQHF.

The CDR3 bases are TGTGCCAGCAGCTTAGATCGCGGCGGGGGCTACACTGAAGCTTTCTTT. It specifies CASSLDRGGGYTEAFF. V gene TRBV11-2 combines with J gene TRBJ1-1, with D perhaps TRBD1 (6 bases). Trimming cost V 0 bases and J 3 bases, with 14 bases left between them. Germline CDR1 reads SGHAT; CDR2 reads FQNNGV. There are 16 residues in the CDR3.

V gene TRBV28 combines with J gene TRBJ2-3; 9 bases match TRBD2. V shed 6 bases, J shed 1 base, and the junction held 2 bases outside the gene matches. The CDR3 runs to 14 residues. Germline-derived CDR1 and CDR2 are MDHEN and SYDVKM. CDR3 region: CASSRTSGTDTQYF. For the CDR3, the DNA is TGTGCCAGCAGCAGGACTAGCGGCACAGATACGCAGTATTTT.

The rearrangement links TRBV4-1 to TRBJ1-2; unclear D gene. This CDR3 is 16 amino acids long. V was trimmed by 3 bases and J by 5 bases, leaving 19 bases between them. Germline lookup yields CDR1 MGHRA and CDR2 YSYEKL. CDR3 nucleotides: TGCGCCAGCAGCCAGCGGGCCGCCGCCTCCAGGTATGGCTACACCTTC. Translated, it gives CASSQRAAASRYGYTF.

The genes are TRBV14 and TRBJ1-2; 7 nucleotides agree with TRBD1. The germline V gene has CDR1 SGHDN and CDR2 FVKESK. The CDR3 loop spans 15 amino acids. V was pared by 1 base and J by 4 bases, with 6 bases of the junction left unmatched. The CDR3 reads CASSQARTGAYGYTF. DNA of the CDR3: TGTGCCAGCAGCCAAGCGCGCACAGGGGCCTATGGCTACACCTTC.

The chain couples TRBV29-1 to TRBJ2-3; possibly TRBD2 for D (6 bases). V lost 3 bases and J 1 base, leaving 17 bases between the germline ends. The CDR3 spans 16 residues. Germline V gives CDR1 SQVTM, CDR2 ANQGSEA. The DNA for the CDR3 is TGCAGCGTTGAGGGCGGGAAAAGAGGCGGCACAGATACGCAGTATTTT. As protein: CSVEGGKRGGTDTQYF.

This rearrangement joins TRBV6-5 to TRBJ2-7, with a weak D call TRBD1 (5 bases). V shed 2 bases and J shed 0 bases, with 8 bases lying between them. There are 14 residues in the CDR3. The germline V gene encodes CDR1 MNHEY and CDR2 SVGAGI. CDR3 residues: CASSYRTGSYEQYF. DNA of the CDR3: TGTGCCAGCAGTTACCGAACAGGCTCCTACGAGCAGTACTTC.

The rearrangement links TRBV7-2 to TRBJ1-3; no definite D call. Germline CDR1 reads SGHTA; CDR2 reads FQGNSA. Trimming stripped 1 base from V and 0 bases from J, with 10 bases between. The CDR3 is 16 residues long. The CDR3 loop is CASSLGAARSGNTIYF. Written as DNA, the CDR3 is TGTGCCAGCAGCTTAGGGGCAGCCCGCTCTGGAAACACCATATATTTT.

The chain recombines TRBV5-1 with TRBJ2-1, with 10 bases lining up with TRBD1. The length of the CDR3 is 16 residues. The germline V gene has CDR1 SGHRS and CDR2 YFSETQ. V was pared by 6 bases and J by 4 bases, with 10 bases of the junction left unmatched. In DNA form, the CDR3 reads TGCGCCAGCACCCAAAGACCGGGACAGGGGTACAATGAGCAGTTCTTC. Translation: CASTQRPGQGYNEQFF.